Listed here is a single TCR beta chain. The source of the sample is a study of blood T cell repertoires in COVID-19. Across the whole study: Acute and convalescent COVID-19 samples came from the United States, Italy and Spain. T cells, B-cell-depleted T cells, or PBMCs provided the cDNA or gDNA that served as material.

Per the study methods: Reference gene primer amplification in the assay estimated nucleated cell counts. Some clones are missing from TCRdb's copy, which holds only in-frame ones; the method was immunoSEQ multiplex PCR. V and J calls and clone size are those listed in that table; D and trimming were worked out from the DNA. The sample consists of roughly 100,000 clones, 84% of them appearing once. CDR3 length: 17 amino acids. Germline-derived CDR1 and CDR2 are MNHNS and SASEGT. With 3 bases removed from V and 0 bases from J, the gap between germline ends came to 18 bases. The TCR sequence derives from a human donor in a cohort sampled during active COVID-19. The chain recombines TRBV6-1 with TRBJ2-7; possible D gene TRBD1, 7 bases. Sample: peripheral blood. CDR3 nucleotides: TGTGCCAGCAGTGAGGTTGGGGGGACAGTAAACTCCTACGAGCAGTACTTC. Its protein is CASSEVGGTVNSYEQYF.